One sample yielded the 4 T cell receptor beta chains listed below, sequenced in a study of cytomegalovirus exposure and HLA in healthy donors. Researchers ran the PCR with 60 Vbeta and 13 Jbeta primers. TCRdb keeps only in-frame clones here, not all; method: immunoSEQ multiplex PCR. Among tens of thousands of clones listed, more than 60% were seen once. Sample: PBMCs. These receptor sequences come from a man aged 45 to 65 in good health and CMV-seropositive.

V is TRBV6-6 and J is TRBJ1-2; D possibly corresponds to TRBD1 (5 bases). The CDR3 covers 14 residues. Germline V gene sequence: CDR1 MNHNY, CDR2 SVGAGI (reference sequence). Trimming pared 0 bases from V and 10 bases from J, leaving 15 bases between. In DNA form, the CDR3 reads TGTGCCAGCAGTTACTCTTCTCTCGTCAGGGACTACACCTTC. Its protein is CASSYSSLVRDYTF.

The V and J genes are TRBV30 and TRBJ2-7; D ambiguous. Trimming cost V 3 bases and J 1 base, with 13 bases left between them. Germline lookup yields CDR1 GTSNPN and CDR2 SVGIG (reference sequence). The CDR3 loop spans 14 amino acids. Written as DNA, the CDR3 is TGTGCCTGGAGCCTTCCCCCCGGGTCCTACGAGCAGTACTTC. Its translation: CAWSLPPGSYEQYF.

This chain connects TRBV6-6 to TRBJ1-3, with 7 positions matching TRBD1. With V trimmed by 5 bases and J by 4 bases, 8 bases remained unmatched. CDR1 is MNHNY, CDR2 SVGAGI, per germline (reference sequence). The CDR3 spans 15 residues. The CDR3 is CASSRSRGQGNTIYF. The DNA of the CDR3 is TGTGCCAGCAGTCGAAGTAGGGGGCAAGGAAACACCATATATTTT.

This chain connects TRBV5-1 to TRBJ1-5; D may be TRBD1 (6 bases). Germline CDR1 SGHRS, CDR2 YFSETQ. Trimming stripped 0 bases from V and 2 bases from J, with 9 bases between. The CDR3 runs 15 residues. The CDR3 DNA is TGCGCCAGCAGCTTGGTGCCAGGGGGCAATCAGCCCCAGCATTTT. It is translated as CASSLVPGGNQPQHF. The full variable domain, its missing parts supplied by reference TRBV5-1 and TRBJ1-5, is KAGVTQTPRYLIKTRGQQVTLSCSPISGHRSVSWYQQTPGQGLQFLFEYFSETQRNKGNFPGRFSGRQFSNSRSEMNVSTLELGDSALYLCASSLVPGGNQPQHFGDGTRLSIL.